This T cell receptor beta chain was recorded in a study of blood T cell repertoires in COVID-19. Background on the study: Acute-phase and convalescent COVID-19 samples originated in the United States, Italy and Spain. Sample material is recorded as cDNA or gDNA derived from T cells, B-cell-depleted T cells, or PBMCs.

Original analysis: Nucleated cell counts were estimated from reference gene primer amplification. Only in-frame clones appear in the TCRdb table, and some are missing; sequencing was by immunoSEQ multiplex PCR. D and trimming were read from the DNA, whereas the V and J calls and clone size are those reported in that table. The table shows roughly 100,000 clones, with over 75% occurring only once. The receptor was derived from a man aged 45-60 years with acute or convalescent COVID-19. Sequenced: peripheral blood.

CDR3 sequence reads: CASSLGSYEQYF. The CDR3 DNA is TGTGCCAGCAGCTTGGGCAGCTACGAGCAGTACTTC. J is TRBJ2-7 and V is TRBV7-9, with D unresolved. V dropped 3 bases and J dropped 3 bases, with 6 bases sitting between them. The CDR3 is made up of 12 amino acids. The germline CDR1 and CDR2 sequences are SEHNR and FQNEAQ (reference sequence).